The 4 T cell receptor beta chains presented below share a single source sample, sequenced in a study of blood T cell repertoires in COVID-19. Generated by immunoSEQ multiplex PCR, the TCRdb table keeps only in-frame clones and is missing some. The sample lists 200,000 to 250,000 clones, roughly 85% seen once, with less than 4% in the top ten. The sequenced material came from peripheral blood. Receptors originate from a woman of 80 years or more with acute or convalescent COVID-19.

The rearrangement joins TRBV7-3 to TRBJ2-1; D is possibly TRBD2 (5 bases). Germline V CDR1 and CDR2: SGHTA, FQGTGA. CDR3 length equals 17 residues. V gave up 0 bases and J gave up 1 base, with 13 bases separating them. The CDR3 bases are TGTGCCAGCAGCTTAACGGGCCAGCGGACGTCCTACAATGAGCAGTTCTTC. Translated, it gives CASSLTGQRTSYNEQFF.

The chain has TRBV6-5 and TRBJ1-5; TRBD1 matches 9 bases. In germline, CDR1 is MNHEY, CDR2 SVGAGI. This CDR3 contains 14 residues. V dropped 6 bases and J dropped 6; count of bases not matched to a gene: 6. As DNA, the CDR3 is TGTGCCAGCAGATGGACAGGGGAAGGTCAGCCCCAGCATTTT. Translated, it gives CASRWTGEGQPQHF.

The V call is TRBV6-1, the J call TRBJ2-7; TRBD1 matches 8 bases. CDR1 and CDR2 (germline): MNHNS, SASEGT. Unmatched junction bases numbered 5, after V lost 3 bases and J lost 4 bases. CDR3 size: 14 residues. The CDR3 sequence: CASSDLTGAYEQYF. The CDR3 region has the DNA TGTGCCAGCAGTGATTTGACAGGGGCGTACGAGCAGTACTTC.

This clone was seen once. This chain joins TRBV27 and TRBJ1-2, with 11 bases that match TRBD1. CDR1 is MNHEY, CDR2 SMNVEV, per germline (reference sequence). CDR3 length equals 16 residues. The trim removed 6 bases at V and 5 bases at J, leaving 11 bases unmatched. The CDR3 spells CASRLTGTGGNYGYTF. In DNA, the CDR3 is TGTGCCAGCAGATTGACTGGGACAGGGGGTAATTATGGCTACACCTTC.